A selection of T cell receptor beta chains follows, all from one sample in a study of CXCR3-negative and CXCR3-positive naive CD8 T cells. From the 5' RACE reads, TCRdb lists one entry per CDR3 protein and no DNA. The table lists about 120,000 distinct CDR3 sequences. Material for sequencing was naive CXCR3- CD8+ T cells from blood. The receptors come from a human donor in good health. Some clones in this sample may be carry-over from other donors' samples. Both conserved end residues are part of each CDR3. Fields, in order: V gene, J gene, CDR3 protein.

>TRBV25-1|TRBJ2-1
CASSEILAGGSYNEQFF
>TRBV7-3|TRBJ2-3
CASSLPGRADTQYF
>TRBV2|TRBJ2-5
CASTTSRLDTQYF
>TRBV4-1|TRBJ2-1
CASSQEVAGGSNEQFF
>TRBV14|TRBJ2-1
CASSQPADREGTF
>TRBV12-3/TRBV12-4|TRBJ1-2
CASTLGGGSGYTF
>TRBV20-1|TRBJ1-5
CSARSWEENQPQHF
>TRBV5-6|TRBJ2-3
CASSLVTDTQYF
>TRBV23-1|TRBJ2-7
CASSQSKGFYEQYF
>TRBV7-9|TRBJ2-7
CASSLDRDRAYEQYF
>TRBV5-6|TRBJ2-1
CASTLAASSYNEQFF
>TRBV7-9|TRBJ2-5
CASSLAENPGIQETQYF
>TRBV23-1|TRBJ1-5
CASSPTGDFNQPQHF
>TRBV20-1|TRBJ2-3
CSARDESSGGAIDTQYF
>TRBV24-1|TRBJ1-5
CATSDLRGQPQHF
>TRBV7-6|TRBJ2-7
CASSYSGSSYEQYF
>TRBV5-1|TRBJ1-4
CASSLAGMNEKLFF
>TRBV7-9|TRBJ2-1
CASTPEPGLRPYNEQFF
>TRBV6-2/TRBV6-3|TRBJ2-1
CASSKTLTYNEQFF
>TRBV6-4|TRBJ2-3
CASSPTGEGDTQYF
>TRBV7-9|TRBJ2-7
CASRGISSYEQYF
>TRBV4-2|TRBJ1-1
CASSQDLGQGALNTEAFF
>TRBV7-9|TRBJ2-5
CASSSGTSGGETQYF
>TRBV12-3/TRBV12-4|TRBJ1-3
CASSYPLVDGNTIYF
>TRBV29-1|TRBJ2-1
CSVAPGQGANEQFF
>TRBV28|TRBJ2-5
CASIPVAGPREDQETQYF
>TRBV29-1|TRBJ1-2
CSVEDRDLHYGYTF
>TRBV29-1|TRBJ2-7
CSVRQGNEQYF
>TRBV29-1|TRBJ2-3
CSVDGLSTDTQYF
>TRBV4-3|TRBJ1-2
CASSQDRTTGYGYTF
>TRBV20-1|TRBJ2-7
CSAPVRGDGSYEQYF
>TRBV12-3/TRBV12-4|TRBJ2-3
CASSSYKGNYYTDTQYF
>TRBV6-2/TRBV6-3|TRBJ1-2
CASSSIRDSYGYTF
>TRBV21-1|TRBJ2-1
CASSFTSGYNEQFF
>TRBV29-1|TRBJ1-1
CSVGLDRANTEAFF
>TRBV29-1|TRBJ1-2
CSAEGRDSGYTF
>TRBV9|TRBJ2-3
CASSVATGDTQYF
>TRBV28|TRBJ1-6
CASSFPGGGSYNSPLHF
>TRBV4-3|TRBJ2-5
CASSQGTGKETQYF
>TRBV7-9|TRBJ2-7
CASSHRDRASEQYF
>TRBV12-3/TRBV12-4|TRBJ1-2
CASRSGQGAGNYGYTF
>TRBV20-1|TRBJ2-7
CSASPSYRGRYEQYF
>TRBV21-1|TRBJ2-3
CASTLKADTQYF
>TRBV5-5|TRBJ2-7
CASSLTIQGLYEQYF
>TRBV6-2/TRBV6-3|TRBJ1-4
CASTYTREAHNEKLFF
>TRBV28|TRBJ2-3
CASSLSLAGGPPDTQYF
>TRBV20-1|TRBJ2-2
CSARGGRDTGELFF
>TRBV7-8|TRBJ2-2
CASSFEYTRADPCF
>TRBV11-2|TRBJ2-7
CASRVTGTDNDEQYF
>TRBV29-1|TRBJ2-1
CSVEVLGVIRDGEQFF